This TCR beta chain stems from a study of blood T cells in healthy people across ages. There are 11 residues in the CDR3. Germline V gene sequence: CDR1 SQVTM, CDR2 ANQGSEA. Trimming cost V 4 bases and J 0 bases, with 3 bases left between them. This clonotype was found a few times. A J-beta primer mix and a sample-barcoded 5' primer were used in a second PCR of about 6 to 12 cycles. TCRdb re-derived calls from the 5' RACE reads in MiXCR, one entry per CDR3 protein. The top ten hold more than 8.5% of the sample, which has 760,000 or so distinct CDR3 sequences, 25% seen once. The same data also contributed to another study, on T cells of mothers and their children.

The receptor comes from a boy between 5 and 17 years old in good health. Sequencing was carried out using blood. The chain has TRBV29-1 and TRBJ1-1, with unresolved D. The CDR3 protein is CSVGLNTEAFF. Here the CDR3 DNA reads TGCAGCGTTGGTCTGAACACTGAAGCTTTCTTT. The full variable domain, rest sourced from reference TRBV29-1 and TRBJ1-1, is SAVISQKPSRDICQRGTSLTIQCQVDSQVTMMFWYRQQPGQSLTLIATANQGSEATYESGFVIDKFPISRPNLTFSTLTVSNMSPEDSSIYLCSVGLNTEAFFGQGTRLTVV.